This passage covers 30 T cell receptor beta chains from one sample sequenced in a study of T-cell memory formation after mild COVID-19. Each CDR3 protein gets one entry after TCRdb re-called the 5' RACE reads with MiXCR. The sample consists of roughly 310,000 distinct CDR3 sequences, approximately 15% of them appearing once. Sequencing was carried out using PBMCs or a T cell subset sorted from them (not recorded which). The receptors stem from a man aged 18 to 29 who had mild COVID-19 (a few samples of this study predate the infection). Cell type and time point are not known.

The chain has TRBV5-1 and TRBJ2-7; D gene ambiguous. V lost 4 bases and J 0 bases, leaving 11 bases between the germline ends. The CDR3 is 14 residues long. CDR1 is SGHRS and CDR2 is YFSETQ in the germline V gene. The CDR3 sequence: CASSRTLSSYEQYF. The CDR3 nucleotides read TGCGCCAGCAGCCGTACCTTGAGCTCCTACGAGCAGTACTTC.

This clonotype was picked up a small number of times. V is TRBV10-3 and J is TRBJ2-2, with D maybe TRBD2 (6 bases). Trimming stripped 10 bases from V and 3 bases from J, with 15 bases between. This CDR3 region has 14 residues. CDR1 and CDR2 from the germline V gene are ENHRY and SYGVKD. CDR3 sequence (DNA): TGTGCCACCAATAGCGGACCCGACACCGGGGAGCTGTTTTTT. It encodes CATNSGPDTGELFF.

V is TRBV2 and J is TRBJ2-2; D not certain. Germline-derived CDR1 and CDR2 are SNHLY and FYNNEI. V dropped 3 bases and J dropped 2 bases, with 10 bases sitting between them. The CDR3 totals 15 residues. The CDR3 nucleotides are TGTGCCAGCAGTGAGATCCTACCTAACACCGGGGAGCTGTTTTTT. Its protein product is CASSEILPNTGELFF.

Ten or more counts support this clonotype. The J gene is TRBJ2-7, the V gene TRBV4-1, with D possibly matching TRBD1 (6 bases). Germline CDR1 and CDR2: MGHRA and YSYEKL. This CDR3 has 15 amino acids. Trimming stripped 0 bases from V and 7 bases from J, with 16 bases between. The CDR3 loop is CASSQEGGRGGEQYV. The CDR3, as DNA: TGCGCCAGCAGCCAAGAGGGTGGCAGGGGTGGTGAGCAGTACGTC.

The chain is built from TRBV15 and TRBJ2-4; 7 bases agree with TRBD2. J gave up 3 bases and V 0 bases, and 5 bases lay outside the gene matches. The CDR3 consists of 16 residues. CDR1 and CDR2 (germline): LNHNV, YYDKDF (reference sequence). The CDR3 nucleotides read TGTGCCACCAGCAGAGATCGTTGGGGGGGCAAAAACATTCAGTACTTC. This encodes CATSRDRWGGKNIQYF.

The chain couples TRBV11-1 to TRBJ2-7; D might be TRBD1 (6 bases). From germline, CDR1 is SGHAT and CDR2 FQDESV (reference sequence). The CDR3 sequence is 14 residues long. Trimming cost V 2 bases and J 4 bases, with 12 bases left between them. This CDR3 is CASSLNRAMYEQYF. The CDR3 nucleotides are TGTGCCAGCAGCTTAAACAGGGCTATGTACGAGCAGTACTTC. Together with reference TRBV11-1 and TRBJ2-7, the CDR3 gives the full variable domain: EAEVAQSPRYKITEKSQAVAFWCDPISGHATLYWYRQILGQGPELLVQFQDESVVDDSQLPKDRFSAERLKGVDSTLKIQPAELGDSAMYLCASSLNRAMYEQYFGPGTRLTVT.

This clonotype was recorded a few times. The rearrangement joins TRBV28 to TRBJ1-1; no reliable D call. The germline CDR1 and CDR2 sequences are MDHEN and SYDVKM. This CDR3 spans 11 amino acids. CDR3 sequence (DNA): TGTGGTAGCAGGAGAGACACTGAAGCTTTCTTT. This encodes CGSRRDTEAFF.

V gene TRBV7-9 combines with J gene TRBJ1-3; the D is unclear. Between the trimmed V and J ends, which lost 10 bases and 0 bases, there was a span of 7 bases. Germline V lookup: CDR1 SEHNR, CDR2 FQNEAQ (reference sequence). CDR3 length: 12 amino acids. DNA for the CDR3: TGTGCCACGTCCCTCTCTGGAAACACCATATATTTT. Residues: CATSLSGNTIYF. Combining the CDR3 with reference TRBV7-9 and TRBJ1-3 gives the whole variable domain DTGVSQNPRHKITKRGQNVTFRCDPISEHNRLYWYRQTLGQGPEFLTYFQNEAQLEKSRLLSDRFSAERPKGSFSTLEIQRTEQGDSAMYLCATSLSGNTIYFGEGSWLTVV.

This clonotype has a handful of counts. This rearrangement joins TRBV20-1 to TRBJ2-1; TRBD2 matches at 8 bases. CDR1 DFQATT and CDR2 SNEGSKA come from the germline V gene (reference sequence). V was pared by 5 bases and J by 7 bases, with 10 bases of the junction left unmatched. This CDR3 is built from 14 residues. CDR3 coding DNA: TGCAGTGCTGGTCGCGGGGGGTTACAGAATGAGCAGTTCTTC. Its translation: CSAGRGGLQNEQFF.

This clonotype appeared once. J is TRBJ2-3 and V is TRBV6-6, with D uncertain. This CDR3 is built from 12 residues. The V end lost 2 bases, the J end lost 6 bases, and 6 bases lay between the germline ends. Germline CDR1 reads MNHNY; CDR2 reads SVGAGI (reference sequence). Here the CDR3 reads CASSYPGDTQYF. The CDR3 region has the DNA TGTGCCAGCAGTTACCCCGGGGATACGCAGTATTTT.

This chain joins TRBV6-2 or TRBV6-3 and TRBJ2-4, with D possibly matching TRBD1 (5 bases). Per germline, CDR1 MNHEY and CDR2 SVGEGT. The CDR3 runs to 14 residues. The ends were cut back, 7 bases at V and 6 bases at J, with 16 bases in the middle. CDR3 amino acids: CASNGHQRGNIQYF. The CDR3 nucleotides are TGTGCCAGCAATGGACACCAACGTGGAAACATTCAGTACTTC.

The chain links TRBV5-1 to TRBJ1-2, with unresolved D. The CDR3 length is 13 residues. Germline CDR1 and CDR2: SGHRS and YFSETQ. Trimming cost V 2 bases and J 2 bases, with 7 bases left between them. As DNA, the CDR3 is TGCGCCAGCAGCTTCGAGCAAAACTATGGCTACACCTTC. Its translation: CASSFEQNYGYTF. Drawing the rest from reference TRBV5-1 and TRBJ1-2, the complete variable domain is KAGVTQTPRYLIKTRGQQVTLSCSPISGHRSVSWYQQTPGQGLQFLFEYFSETQRNKGNFPGRFSGRQFSNSRSEMNVSTLELGDSALYLCASSFEQNYGYTFGSGTRLTVV.

This clonotype was counted between two and nine times. The gene calls are TRBV7-9 and TRBJ1-2; D unclear. The CDR3 runs to 14 residues. CDR1 is SEHNR and CDR2 is FQNEAQ in the germline V gene (reference sequence). The V end lost 1 base, the J end lost 4 bases, and 10 bases lay between the germline ends. The CDR3 DNA sequence: TGTGCCAGCAGCTTAGACGATGTGGTCTATGGCTACACCTTC. Its translation is CASSLDDVVYGYTF.

Ten or more counts support this clonotype. V is TRBV4-3 and J is TRBJ1-2; D call uncertain. Trimming shortened V by 1 base and J by 2 bases, and 5 bases separated the two germline ends. This CDR3 region has 13 residues. The germline V gene has CDR1 LGHNA and CDR2 YSLEER. In DNA, the CDR3 is TGCGCCAGCAGCCAAGGCGGCAACTATGGCTACACCTTC. Amino acid sequence: CASSQGGNYGYTF.

This clonotype was recorded at least ten times. The V and J genes are TRBV7-3 and TRBJ2-6, with D unclear. The CDR3 is made up of 14 amino acids. Germline CDR1 and CDR2: SGHTA and FQGTGA. The germline V and J ends were trimmed by 6 bases and 0 bases, with 6 bases remaining between them. This CDR3 reads CASSSGSGANVLTF. CDR3 coding DNA: TGTGCCAGCAGTTCCGGCTCTGGGGCCAACGTCCTGACTTTC.

This clonotype was detected only a few times. The chain combines TRBV5-1 with TRBJ2-2; D remains unclear. The germline V and J ends were trimmed by 2 bases and 6 bases, with 14 bases remaining between them. CDR3 length: 15 amino acids. The germline gives CDR1 SGHRS, CDR2 YFSETQ. The CDR3 loop reads CASSFSGLPAGELFF. The DNA of the CDR3 is TGCGCCAGCAGCTTTTCGGGTCTTCCAGCCGGGGAGCTGTTTTTT.

This clonotype occurred a few times. This sequence joins TRBV9 and TRBJ2-2; 8 bases fit TRBD1. The CDR3 length is 15 residues. Losses at the gene ends were 3 bases for V and 7 bases for J; bases not matched to a gene: 8. The germline CDR1 and CDR2 sequences are SGDLS and YYNGEE. For the CDR3, the DNA is TGTGCCAGCAGCGCCCGGACAGGGCGGAGCGGGGAGCTGTTTTTT. Translation: CASSARTGRSGELFF.

In this sample, this clonotype turned up a few times. The rearrangement joins TRBV4-1 to TRBJ2-7; D is undetermined. The V end lost 1 base, the J end lost 5 bases, and 9 bases lay between the germline ends. Germline V lookup: CDR1 MGHRA, CDR2 YSYEKL. The CDR3 length is 13 residues. CDR3 sequence reads: CASSQVLGHEQYF. The CDR3 nucleotides are TGCGCCAGCAGCCAAGTATTAGGGCACGAGCAGTACTTC.

This clonotype was seen at least ten times. This chain joins TRBV3-1 and TRBJ1-5; TRBD1 might be the D (5 bases). The CDR3 is made up of 16 amino acids. From germline, CDR1 is LGHDT and CDR2 YNNKEL (reference sequence). V was pared by 4 bases and J by 0 bases, with 13 bases between. CDR3 loop: CASSPTGTDSNQPQHF. DNA of the CDR3: TGTGCCAGCAGCCCGACCGGGACGGATAGCAATCAGCCCCAGCATTTT.

V and J are TRBV6-5 and TRBJ1-2, with D possibly being TRBD1 (5 bases). The germline gives CDR1 MNHEY, CDR2 SVGAGI. V dropped 2 bases and J dropped 0 bases, with 13 bases sitting between them. The CDR3 extends over 16 amino acids. CDR3 loop: CASSYMRGSTNYGYTF. The CDR3, as DNA: TGTGCCAGCAGTTACATGCGGGGCTCGACTAACTATGGCTACACCTTC.

The chain employs TRBV20-1 and TRBJ2-7; D might be TRBD2 (6 bases). Trimming pared 6 bases from V and 3 bases from J, leaving 12 bases between. This CDR3 spans 12 amino acids. Germline-derived CDR1 and CDR2 are DFQATT and SNEGSKA (reference sequence). The DNA of the CDR3 is TGCAGTGCAATGGGCGGGGACTACGAGCAGTACGTC. Its protein product is CSAMGGDYEQYV.

The genes are TRBV5-1 and TRBJ2-3, with D hard to call. Germline CDR1 SGHRS, CDR2 YFSETQ. The V and J ends lost 7 bases and 6 bases respectively, with 12 bases between them. The CDR3 is 12 residues long. CDR3 sequence reads: CASANPDDTQYF. CDR3 sequence (DNA): TGCGCCAGCGCCAACCCAGATGATACGCAGTATTTT.

The V call is TRBV5-1, the J call TRBJ1-1; weak D call: TRBD1 (6 bases). Trimming cost V 6 bases and J 5 bases, with 17 bases left between them. CDR1 and CDR2 (germline): SGHRS, YFSETQ. This CDR3 has 14 amino acids. The CDR3 reads CASNVQGPGTEAFF. The CDR3 coding sequence is TGCGCCAGCAACGTACAGGGACCGGGAACTGAAGCTTTCTTT. Supplemented by reference TRBV5-1 and TRBJ1-1, the full variable domain reads KAGVTQTPRYLIKTRGQQVTLSCSPISGHRSVSWYQQTPGQGLQFLFEYFSETQRNKGNFPGRFSGRQFSNSRSEMNVSTLELGDSALYLCASNVQGPGTEAFFGQGTRLTVV.

This chain uses TRBV6-5 with TRBJ1-2; D call uncertain. V was shortened by 2 bases and J by 7 bases, with 11 bases between the two germline ends. The CDR3 runs to 13 residues. Germline-derived CDR1 and CDR2 are MNHEY and SVGAGI. CDR3 amino acids: CASSYELGGGYTF. In DNA, the CDR3 is TGTGCCAGCAGTTACGAGTTAGGCGGTGGCTACACCTTC.

This clonotype came up a few times. J is TRBJ2-7 and V is TRBV20-1; 9 bases align to TRBD1. Trimming took 1 base from V and 4 from J; bases not matched to a gene: 11. Germline CDR1 reads DFQATT; CDR2 reads SNEGSKA (reference sequence). This CDR3 is built from 16 residues. DNA of the CDR3: TGCAGTGCTAGAGGCGGGACAGGGTTCCCGACATACGAGCAGTACGTC. It codes for CSARGGTGFPTYEQYV.

The genes are TRBV7-2 and TRBJ2-2; 7 bases are shared with TRBD1. Germline CDR1 reads SGHTA; CDR2 reads FQGNSA. V gave up 3 bases and J gave up 2 bases; unmatched junction bases: 6. The CDR3 extends over 16 amino acids. In DNA form, the CDR3 reads TGTGCCAGCAGCTTCTCCGGGACAGCTAACACCGGGGAGCTGTTTTTT. As protein: CASSFSGTANTGELFF.

This clonotype was counted between two and nine times. The J gene is TRBJ1-1, the V gene TRBV10-3; the match to TRBD1 covers 8 bases. This CDR3 comprises 16 residues. The ends lost 5 bases at V and 4 bases at J; junction bases unmatched: 12. Looked up from germline, CDR1 is ENHRY and CDR2 is SYGVKD. The CDR3 loop is CAISRTPDRESTEAFF. The CDR3 region has the DNA TGTGCCATCAGTAGAACTCCGGACAGGGAGAGCACTGAAGCTTTCTTT.

This clonotype came up a few times. The CDR3 protein is CSARDPGFSGNTIYF. The CDR3 nucleotides are TGCAGTGCTAGAGATCCCGGGTTCTCTGGAAACACCATATATTTT. The chain couples TRBV20-1 to TRBJ1-3; D is unresolved. The CDR3 is 15 amino acids. CDR1 is DFQATT, CDR2 SNEGSKA, per germline (reference sequence). Trimming shortened V by 0 bases and J by 0 bases, and 9 bases separated the two germline ends.

The chain's CDR3 is CASSARGDTEAFF. The CDR3 region has the DNA TGTGCCAGCAGCGCCAGGGGCGACACTGAAGCTTTCTTT. V gene TRBV7-3 combines with J gene TRBJ1-1, with a possible D match to TRBD1 (6 bases). Germline V gives CDR1 SGHTA, CDR2 FQGTGA. The CDR3 is made up of 13 amino acids. With 5 bases removed from V and 3 bases from J, the gap between germline ends came to 10 bases.

J is TRBJ2-1 and V is TRBV9; 8 nucleotides agree with TRBD1. The CDR3 loop spans 14 amino acids. Germline CDR1 and CDR2: SGDLS and YYNGEE. V was clipped by 3 bases and J by 7 bases; unmatched bases: 6. CDR3 amino acids: CASSGRQGRNEQFF. CDR3 nucleotide sequence: TGTGCCAGCAGCGGTCGACAGGGGAGGAATGAGCAGTTCTTC.